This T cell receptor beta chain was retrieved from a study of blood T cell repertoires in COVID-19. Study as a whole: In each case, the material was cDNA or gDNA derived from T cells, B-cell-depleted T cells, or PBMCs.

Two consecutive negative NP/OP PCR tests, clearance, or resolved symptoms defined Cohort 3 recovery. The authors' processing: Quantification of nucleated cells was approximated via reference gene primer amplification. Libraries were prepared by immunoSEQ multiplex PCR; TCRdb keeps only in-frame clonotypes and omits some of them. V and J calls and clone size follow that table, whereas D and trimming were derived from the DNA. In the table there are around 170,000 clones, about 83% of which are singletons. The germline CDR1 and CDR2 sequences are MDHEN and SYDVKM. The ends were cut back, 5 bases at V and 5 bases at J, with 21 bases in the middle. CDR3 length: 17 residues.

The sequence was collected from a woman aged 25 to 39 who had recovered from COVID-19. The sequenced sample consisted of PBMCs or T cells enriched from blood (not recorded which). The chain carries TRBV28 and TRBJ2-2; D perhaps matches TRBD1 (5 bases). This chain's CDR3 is CASSPVGAGRLTGELFF. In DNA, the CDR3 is TGTGCCAGCAGTCCAGTAGGCGCAGGGCGCCTGACCGGGGAGCTGTTTTTT. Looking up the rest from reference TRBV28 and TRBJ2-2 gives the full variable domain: DVKVTQSSRYLVKRTGEKVFLECVQDMDHENMFWYRQDPGLGLRLIYFSYDVKMKEKGDIPEGYSVSREKKERFSLILESASTNQTSMYLCASSPVGAGRLTGELFFGEGSRLTVL.